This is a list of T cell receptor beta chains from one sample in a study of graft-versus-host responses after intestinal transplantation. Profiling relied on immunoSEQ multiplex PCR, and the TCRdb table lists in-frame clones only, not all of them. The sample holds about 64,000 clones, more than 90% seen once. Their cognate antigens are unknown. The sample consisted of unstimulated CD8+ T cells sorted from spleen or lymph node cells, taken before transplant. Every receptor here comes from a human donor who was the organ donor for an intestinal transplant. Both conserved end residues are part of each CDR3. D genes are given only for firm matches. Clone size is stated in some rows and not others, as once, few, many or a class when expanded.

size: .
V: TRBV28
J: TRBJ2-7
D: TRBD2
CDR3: CAASSGSSYEQYF
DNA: TGTGCCGCCTCTAGCGGGAGCTCCTACGAGCAGTACTTC

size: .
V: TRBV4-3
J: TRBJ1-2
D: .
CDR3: CASSPTVTNYGYTF
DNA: TGCGCCAGCAGCCCCACAGTAACTAACTATGGCTACACCTTC

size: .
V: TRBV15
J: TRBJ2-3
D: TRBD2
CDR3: CATSTGTSGTDTQYF
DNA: TGTGCCACCAGCACCGGGACTAGCGGAACAGATACGCAGTATTTT

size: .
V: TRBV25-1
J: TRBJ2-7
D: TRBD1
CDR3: CATRRDRAYEQYF
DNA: TGTGCCACCAGACGGGACAGGGCCTACGAGCAGTACTTC

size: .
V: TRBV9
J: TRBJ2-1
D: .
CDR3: CASSPPRGYEQFF
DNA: TGTGCCAGCAGCCCGCCCCGGGGTTATGAGCAGTTCTTC

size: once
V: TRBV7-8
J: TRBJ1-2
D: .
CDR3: CASSLVGTGRNVPYYGYTF
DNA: TGTGCCAGCAGCTTAGTTGGTACAGGGAGAAACGTCCCTTACTATGGCTACACCTTC

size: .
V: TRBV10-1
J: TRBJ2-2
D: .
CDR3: CASSDRDTGELFF
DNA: TGCGCCAGCAGTGACAGGGACACCGGGGAGCTGTTTTTT

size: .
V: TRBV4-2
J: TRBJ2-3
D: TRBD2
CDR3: CAGSPHSVSGRGTQYF
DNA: TGTGCCGGCAGCCCCCATAGCGTCTCAGGGAGGGGTACGCAGTATTTT

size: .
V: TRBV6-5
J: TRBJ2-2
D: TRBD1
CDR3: CASRTGNTGELFF
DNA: TGTGCCAGCCGGACAGGGAACACCGGGGAGCTGTTTTTT

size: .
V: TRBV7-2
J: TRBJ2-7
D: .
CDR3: CASSLAVSQEQYF
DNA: TGTGCCAGCAGCTTAGCTGTTAGCCAGGAGCAGTACTTC

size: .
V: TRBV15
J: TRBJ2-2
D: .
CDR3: CATSRDRQSTGELFF
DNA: TGTGCCACCAGCAGAGATCGACAGTCGACCGGGGAGCTGTTTTTT